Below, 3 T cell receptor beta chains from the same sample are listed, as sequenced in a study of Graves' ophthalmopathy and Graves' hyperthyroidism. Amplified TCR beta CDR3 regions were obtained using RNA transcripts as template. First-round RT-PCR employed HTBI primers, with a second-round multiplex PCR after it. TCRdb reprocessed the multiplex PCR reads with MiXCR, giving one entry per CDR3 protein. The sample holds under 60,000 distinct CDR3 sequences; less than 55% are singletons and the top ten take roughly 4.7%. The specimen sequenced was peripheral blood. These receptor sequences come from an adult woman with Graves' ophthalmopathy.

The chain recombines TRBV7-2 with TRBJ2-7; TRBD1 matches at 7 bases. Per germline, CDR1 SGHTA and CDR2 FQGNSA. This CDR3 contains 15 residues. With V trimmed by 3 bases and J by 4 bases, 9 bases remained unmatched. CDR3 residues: CASSLTDRIKYEQYF. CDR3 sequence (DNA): TGTGCCAGCAGCTTGACGGACAGGATTAAGTACGAGCAGTACTTC.

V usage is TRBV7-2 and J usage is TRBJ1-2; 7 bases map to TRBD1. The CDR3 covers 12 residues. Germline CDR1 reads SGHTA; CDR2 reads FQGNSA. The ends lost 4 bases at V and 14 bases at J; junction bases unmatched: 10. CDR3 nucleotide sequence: TGTGCCAGCAGCTCCCCCCACAGGGGAGGAACCTTC. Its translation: CASSSPHRGGTF.

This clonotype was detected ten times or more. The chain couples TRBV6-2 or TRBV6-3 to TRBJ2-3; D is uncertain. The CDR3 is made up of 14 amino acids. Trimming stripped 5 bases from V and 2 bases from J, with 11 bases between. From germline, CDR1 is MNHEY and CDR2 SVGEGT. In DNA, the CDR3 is TGTGCCAGCAGTGCCCCTGGGGTCACAGATACGCAGTATTTT. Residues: CASSAPGVTDTQYF.